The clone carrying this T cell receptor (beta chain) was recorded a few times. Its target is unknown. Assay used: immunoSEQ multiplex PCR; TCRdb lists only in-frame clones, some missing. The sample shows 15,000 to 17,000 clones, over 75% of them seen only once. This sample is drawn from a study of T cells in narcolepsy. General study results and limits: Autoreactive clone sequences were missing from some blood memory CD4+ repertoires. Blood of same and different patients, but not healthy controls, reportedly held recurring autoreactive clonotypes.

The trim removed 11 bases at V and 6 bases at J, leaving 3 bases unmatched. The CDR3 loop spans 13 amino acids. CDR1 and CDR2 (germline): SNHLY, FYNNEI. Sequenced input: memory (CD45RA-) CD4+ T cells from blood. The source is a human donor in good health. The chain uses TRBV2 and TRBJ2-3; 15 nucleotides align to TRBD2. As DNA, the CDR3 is TGTGCCGGAGGACTAGCGGGAGGGGATACGCAGTATTTT. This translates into CAGGLAGGDTQYF. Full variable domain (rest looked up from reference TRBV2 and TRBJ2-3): EPEVTQTPSHQVTQMGQEVILRCVPISNHLYFYWYRQILGQKVEFLVSFYNNEISEKSEIFDDQFSVERPDGSNFTLKIRSTKLEDSAMYFCAGGLAGGDTQYFGPGTRLTVL.